This entry describes one T cell receptor (beta chain). Its antigen is as yet unknown. The data derive from a study of shared clonotypes between healthy human individuals. Whole-study results and caveats: When naive CD4 clonotypes were compared across a few donors, 4% to 5.5% were shared.

Per the original data handling: Junction-only sequences produced by ImmunoSEQ had no quality scores, so filtering differed. Assay used: immunoSEQ multiplex PCR; TCRdb lists only in-frame clones, some missing. V and J calls and clone size are given by that table; D and trimming were obtained from the DNA. Of hundreds of thousands of clones in the sample, about 78% were seen once. The CDR3 is made up of 15 amino acids. Germline V CDR1 and CDR2: WNHNN, SYGVQD (reference sequence). The V gene end was trimmed by 3 bases and the J gene end by 1 base; junction bases not matched to a gene: 3. The sequence derives from a woman in her twenties or thirties in good health. Sequencing input: memory CD4+ T cells sorted from blood. The subset is: CD45RA-negative fraction. The genes are TRBV10-1 and TRBJ2-1; 7 bases align to TRBD2. The DNA of the CDR3 is TGCGCCAGCAGTGACTTCGGGAGGTCCTACAATGAGCAGTTCTTC. Residues: CASSDFGRSYNEQFF.